This TCR beta chain was captured by sequencing in a study of blood T cells in healthy people across ages. Alongside a J-beta primer mix, a sample-barcoded 5' primer served in a second PCR lasting about 7 to 12 cycles. TCRdb processed the 5' RACE reads anew with MiXCR; each CDR3 protein has one entry. The sample includes about 1.4 million distinct CDR3 sequences, almost 60% seen only once; the top ten take over 6.5%. This clonotype was detected only a few times. No antigen is known for it. J gave up 2 bases and V 2 bases, and 11 bases lay outside the gene matches. CDR1 and CDR2 (germline): SGHTA, FQGNSA. The CDR3 extends over 17 amino acids. Points from the study as a whole: When set beside aged donors, long-lived donors presented more naive CD4+ cells and higher diversity.

The sample comprised blood. This receptor was identified in a man aged 18 to 29 in good health. The V gene is TRBV7-2, the J gene TRBJ1-2; 7 nucleotides align to TRBD1. The CDR3 coding sequence is TGTGCCAGCAGCTTAACCTCCGGGACAGTACTCAACTATGGCTACACCTTC. It yields the protein CASSLTSGTVLNYGYTF.